Presented here are 29 T cell receptor beta chains from one specimen sequenced in a study of control samples from healthy donors and cancer patients. Profiling relied on immunoSEQ multiplex PCR, and the TCRdb table lists in-frame clones only, not all of them. Among 100,000 to 150,000 clones, around 92% were seen once, and the ten largest hold approximately 2%. The specimen sequenced was blood. The origin of the receptors is a woman aged 45-65 years in good health.

V and J are TRBV7-9 and TRBJ2-4, with 9 bases that match TRBD2. The CDR3 has 17 amino acids. The V segment lost 5 bases and the J segment 1 base; nucleotides outside the gene matches: 9. CDR1 is SEHNR and CDR2 is FQNEAQ in the germline V gene (reference sequence). CDR3 protein: CASSPYGTSIAKNIQYF. CDR3 sequence (DNA): TGTGCCAGCAGCCCCTATGGGACTAGCATTGCCAAAAACATTCAGTACTTC.

V gene TRBV29-1 combines with J gene TRBJ1-2; TRBD1 matches 7 bases. V gave up 7 bases and J gave up 3 bases; unmatched junction bases: 17. Looked up from germline, CDR1 is SQVTM and CDR2 is ANQGSEA. The CDR3 has 16 residues. The CDR3 DNA reads as TGCAGCGCTGACCTCAGGGGGATAGGGAGGGACTATGGCTACACCTTC. Translation gives CSADLRGIGRDYGYTF.

The gene calls are TRBV30 and TRBJ2-7; D perhaps matches TRBD2 (6 bases). V shed 2 bases and J shed 2 bases, with 16 bases lying between them. CDR1 is GTSNPN, CDR2 SVGIG, per germline (reference sequence). The CDR3 contains 15 residues. CDR3 in amino acids: CAWSLTGGIAYEQYF. The CDR3 DNA follows: TGTGCCTGGAGTCTAACAGGCGGGATAGCCTACGAGCAGTACTTC.

The rearrangement joins TRBV2 to TRBJ1-1; D unresolved. Trimming took off 4 bases at V and 4 bases at J, with 10 bases between the two ends. CDR1 and CDR2 (germline): SNHLY, FYNNEI. The CDR3 has 13 residues. The CDR3 region is CASSGEVGTEAFF. The CDR3 DNA sequence: TGTGCCAGCAGTGGAGAGGTTGGCACTGAAGCTTTCTTT.

This rearrangement joins TRBV5-4 to TRBJ1-6, with D unresolved. V shed 2 bases and J shed 5 bases, with 8 bases lying between them. This CDR3 spans 14 amino acids. The germline gives CDR1 SGHNT, CDR2 YYREEE (reference sequence). CDR3 DNA: TGTGCCAGCAGCTTCCGGGGAAATAATTCACCCCTCCACTTT. Its protein product is CASSFRGNNSPLHF.

The CDR3 DNA sequence: TGTGCCAGCAGCTCCACTTCTGTGGGTTGGCGCTACACCTTC. This gives the protein CASSSTSVGWRYTF. V is TRBV11-2 and J is TRBJ1-2; D remains unclear. The CDR3 consists of 14 residues. Trimming stripped 4 bases from V and 9 bases from J, with 18 bases between. Germline values: CDR1 SGHAT, CDR2 FQNNGV.

The gene calls are TRBV30 and TRBJ2-7; 8 positions match TRBD1. J lost 7 bases, V lost 5 bases, and 7 bases had no gene match. The germline V gene has CDR1 GTSNPN and CDR2 SVGIG (reference sequence). The CDR3 has 12 amino acids. The CDR3, as DNA: TGTGCCTGGGACCGGACAGGGTGGGAGCAGTACTTC. This gives the protein CAWDRTGWEQYF.

The rearrangement uses TRBV5-4 and TRBJ1-6; possible D gene TRBD1, 5 bases. The V end lost 3 bases, the J end lost 8 bases, and 15 bases lay between the germline ends. CDR1 is SGHNT, CDR2 YYREEE, per germline (reference sequence). CDR3 length: 15 amino acids. The CDR3 DNA is TGTGCCAGCAGCTCTAACCGGGGCCGTGATTCACCCCTCCACTTT. Amino acid sequence: CASSSNRGRDSPLHF.

This clone was picked up one time. The gene calls are TRBV18 and TRBJ1-5, with unresolved D. The CDR3 extends over 12 amino acids. Germline loops: CDR1 KGHSH, CDR2 LQKENI. The ends were cut back, 5 bases at V and 6 bases at J, with 8 bases in the middle. Here the CDR3 reads CASSASGQPQHF. For the CDR3, the DNA is TGTGCCAGCTCAGCAAGCGGTCAGCCCCAGCATTTT.

V usage is TRBV20-1 and J usage is TRBJ1-2; D remains unclear. V lost 1 base to trimming and J lost 8 bases, with 5 bases between them. The CDR3 is 10 amino acids. Germline CDR1 DFQATT, CDR2 SNEGSKA (reference sequence). The CDR3 DNA reads as TGCAGTGCTAGAGTTGGAGGCTACACCTTC. This codes for CSARVGGYTF.

The chain has TRBV10-3 and TRBJ2-3; 7 positions match TRBD2. Germline trimming cut 11 bases from V and 4 bases from J; bases unmatched to any gene: 9. The CDR3 length is 13 residues. Germline V lookup: CDR1 ENHRY, CDR2 SYGVKD. This chain's CDR3 is CASGLVEADTQYF. CDR3 nucleotide sequence: TGTGCCTCCGGACTAGTAGAGGCAGATACGCAGTATTTT.

The rearrangement links TRBV7-8 to TRBJ2-1; 13 nucleotides align to TRBD2. The CDR3 runs 16 residues. V dropped 1 base and J dropped 4; count of bases not matched to a gene: 1. The germline CDR1 and CDR2 sequences are SGHVS and FQNEAQ. The CDR3 loop reads CASSLGGLAGYNEQFF. In DNA, the CDR3 is TGTGCCAGCAGCTTAGGGGGACTAGCGGGGTACAATGAGCAGTTCTTC. Using reference TRBV7-8 and TRBJ2-1 for the parts outside the CDR3, the full variable domain is GAGVSQSPRYKVAKRGQDVALRCDPISGHVSLFWYQQALGQGPEFLTYFQNEAQLDKSGLPSDRFFAERPEGSVSTLKIQRTQQEDSAVYLCASSLGGLAGYNEQFFGPGTRLTVL.

In its sample, this clone was seen once. V and J are TRBV28 and TRBJ2-1, with 14 bases lining up with TRBD2. The CDR3 has 19 residues. CDR1 is MDHEN, CDR2 SYDVKM, per germline. The junction had 9 bases not matched to a gene; V was cut back by 1 base and J by 4 bases. This CDR3 is CASSLSTGLAGVRYNEQFF. CDR3 nucleotide sequence: TGTGCCAGCAGTTTATCCACGGGACTAGCGGGAGTTAGATACAATGAGCAGTTCTTC.

The chain carries TRBV6-2 or TRBV6-3 and TRBJ2-1; TRBD1 might be the D (6 bases). V was cut by 6 bases and J by 2 bases, with 14 bases left in between. CDR3 length: 15 residues. CDR1 is MNHEY, CDR2 SVGEGT, per germline. This CDR3 is CASSLTGRPYNEQFF. In DNA form, the CDR3 reads TGTGCCAGCAGCCTAACAGGGCGGCCCTACAATGAGCAGTTCTTC.

The chain links TRBV4-1 to TRBJ1-4; D ambiguous. The CDR3 runs 14 residues. V lost 0 bases and J lost 7, with 9 bases in between. CDR1 MGHRA and CDR2 YSYEKL come from the germline V gene. The CDR3 nucleotides read TGCGCCAGCAGCCAAGAGGGTTTAGTTGAAAAACTGTTTTTT. Translating it yields CASSQEGLVEKLFF.

The rearrangement links TRBV29-1 to TRBJ1-5; TRBD1 agrees at 8 bases. This CDR3 is built from 13 residues. From germline, CDR1 is SQVTM and CDR2 ANQGSEA. With V trimmed by 7 bases and J by 6 bases, 8 bases remained unmatched. This CDR3 is CSAGTGATQPQHF. In nucleotides, the CDR3 is TGCAGCGCAGGGACAGGCGCGACTCAGCCCCAGCATTTT.

The rearrangement joins TRBV10-3 to TRBJ1-1; D gene ambiguous. Trimming removed 3 bases at V and 4 bases at J, with 9 bases between. The CDR3 loop spans 13 amino acids. Per the germline V gene, CDR1 is ENHRY and CDR2 is SYGVKD. The CDR3 sequence is CAISDEVGTEAFF. The CDR3 DNA reads as TGTGCCATCAGTGATGAGGTAGGCACTGAAGCTTTCTTT.

The V gene is TRBV15, the J gene TRBJ1-4; TRBD1 matches 8 bases. V lost 5 bases and J lost 4; bases outside the gene matches: 9. Looked up from germline, CDR1 is LNHNV and CDR2 is YYDKDF (reference sequence). This CDR3 spans 16 amino acids. Here the CDR3 reads CATSGSRGQGNEKLFF. CDR3 nucleotides: TGTGCCACCAGCGGATCCAGGGGGCAGGGTAATGAAAAACTGTTTTTT.

The chain couples TRBV9 to TRBJ1-1; tentative D call: TRBD1 (5 bases). V was trimmed by 0 bases and J by 1 base, leaving 13 bases between them. The CDR3 length is 16 residues. CDR1 is SGDLS, CDR2 YYNGEE, per germline. The CDR3 sequence: CASSVEPGAGNTEAFF. DNA of the CDR3: TGTGCCAGCAGCGTAGAGCCCGGGGCCGGGAACACTGAAGCTTTCTTT.

This clone was counted a single time. This chain uses TRBV28 with TRBJ1-5, with 9 bases aligning to TRBD1. V lost 5 bases and J lost 1; bases outside the gene matches: 6. This CDR3 spans 16 amino acids. Germline-derived CDR1 and CDR2 are MDHEN and SYDVKM. CDR3 nucleotides: TGTGCCAGCAGTCCCTTAGGACAGGGGAGCAATCAGCCCCAGCATTTT. Its protein is CASSPLGQGSNQPQHF.

V gene TRBV28 combines with J gene TRBJ1-4, with D possibly matching TRBD1 (5 bases). V lost 7 bases to trimming and J lost 5 bases, with 14 bases between them. The CDR3 consists of 14 residues. The germline gives CDR1 MDHEN, CDR2 SYDVKM. CDR3 in amino acids: CASNLYGGNEKLFF. The CDR3 region has the DNA TGTGCCAGCAACCTTTACGGGGGGAATGAAAAACTGTTTTTT.

The rearrangement links TRBV5-5 to TRBJ1-3; tentatively, D is TRBD1 (5 bases). Between the trimmed V and J ends, which lost 5 bases and 4 bases, there was a span of 10 bases. This CDR3 has 13 residues. Germline V gene data show CDR1 as SGHKS and CDR2 as YYEKEE (reference sequence). CDR3 DNA sequence: TGTGCCAGCAGTTCCGGGACGGGAAACACCATATATTTT. Its translation: CASSSGTGNTIYF.

The chain is built from TRBV11-1 and TRBJ2-5; maybe TRBD2 (5 bases). Germline V gives CDR1 SGHAT, CDR2 FQDESV (reference sequence). This CDR3 has 12 amino acids. V was shortened by 6 bases and J by 6 bases, with 11 bases between the two germline ends. DNA of the CDR3: TGTGCCAGCAGTACAGACGGGAAGACCCAGTACTTC. Protein: CASSTDGKTQYF.

The chain employs TRBV19 and TRBJ2-4; D is possibly TRBD1 (5 bases). V shed 3 bases and J shed 9 bases, with 9 bases lying between them. CDR1 and CDR2 from the germline V gene are LNHDA and SQIVND (reference sequence). CDR3 length equals 12 residues. Here the CDR3 DNA reads TGTGCCAGTAGTATCCAGGGCGTCATTCAGTACTTC. Translating gives CASSIQGVIQYF.

This clone was seen just once. The chain recombines TRBV6-2 or TRBV6-3 with TRBJ2-3; possibly TRBD1 for D (6 bases). The germline V and J ends were trimmed by 2 bases and 2 bases, with 17 bases remaining between them. The CDR3 is 17 residues long. CDR1 and CDR2 from the germline V gene are MNHEY and SVGEGT. CDR3 sequence: CASSYPRQGLFTDTQYF. The CDR3, as DNA: TGTGCCAGCAGTTACCCGCGGCAGGGGCTTTTCACAGATACGCAGTATTTT.

The chain couples TRBV3-1 (or the pseudogene TRBV3-2) to TRBJ2-3, with D unresolved. Looked up from germline, CDR1 is LGHDT and CDR2 is YNNKEL (reference sequence). The CDR3 is 15 residues long. V shed 1 base and J shed 0 bases, with 8 bases lying between them. The CDR3 DNA reads as TGTGCCAGCAGCCAAGTCCTAACGAGCACAGATACGCAGTATTTT. Amino acid sequence: CASSQVLTSTDTQYF.

J is TRBJ2-5 and V is TRBV29-1; D gene unclear. The CDR3 sequence is 14 residues long. Germline V gene lookup returns CDR1 SQVTM and CDR2 ANQGSEA. Trimming left V 5 bases short and J 1 base short, with 14 bases between. CDR3 amino acids: CSVNFVAAQETQYF. The CDR3 nucleotides read TGCAGCGTTAATTTCGTCGCAGCCCAAGAGACCCAGTACTTC.

This sequence joins TRBV5-1 and TRBJ2-1; 9 bases align to TRBD2. Germline loops: CDR1 SGHRS, CDR2 YFSETQ. This CDR3 is built from 15 residues. V gave up 0 bases and J gave up 6 bases; unmatched junction bases: 4. The CDR3 region is CASSLDPSGANEQFF. Written as DNA, the CDR3 is TGCGCCAGCAGCTTGGATCCTAGCGGGGCCAATGAGCAGTTCTTC.

In its sample, this clone was seen a few times. The chain couples TRBV13 to TRBJ1-5; 12 bases line up with TRBD1. Germline values: CDR1 PRHDT, CDR2 FYEKMQ (reference sequence). V lost 3 bases to trimming and J lost 5 bases; unmatched junction nucleotides: 5. This CDR3 is built from 16 residues. Here the CDR3 reads CASSFGGTGGDQPQHF. In DNA form, the CDR3 reads TGTGCCAGCAGCTTTGGTGGGACAGGGGGCGATCAGCCCCAGCATTTT.